Presented here are 10 T cell receptor beta chains from one specimen sequenced in a study of shared clonotypes between healthy human individuals. Clones were read by immunoSEQ multiplex PCR, and TCRdb kept only the in-frame ones, dropping some. The sample lists over 850,000 clones, more than 75% occurring once. Sequencing was done on a sample of memory CD4+ T cells from PBMCs. Specified subset: CD45RA-negative fraction. The receptors come from a man between 18 and 29 years old in good health. Some clones in this sample may be carry-over from other donors' samples.

Comments on this clone: One base away lies a much larger clone, so this may be a sequencing read error. The V and J genes are TRBV5-4 and TRBJ1-2; D may be TRBD1 (5 bases). Germline CDR1 reads SGHNT; CDR2 reads YYREEE (reference sequence). The CDR3 extends over 14 amino acids. The DNA of the CDR3 is TGTGCCAGCAGCAGCAGGGAATTCGTCTATGGCCACACCTTC. Amino acids: CASSSREFVYGHTF.

This chain joins TRBV19 and TRBJ1-5, with D possibly matching TRBD1 (6 bases). The CDR3 contains 15 residues. Trimming took 5 bases from V and 0 from J, leaving 11 bases between them. Germline CDR1 LNHDA, CDR2 SQIVND (reference sequence). CDR3 in amino acids: CASSLGTLSNQPQHF. As DNA, the CDR3 is TGTGCCAGTAGTCTCGGGACACTTAGCAATCAGCCCCAGCATTTT.

V gene TRBV7-2 combines with J gene TRBJ2-7; TRBD2 agrees at 8 bases. The CDR3 is 15 amino acids. CDR1 is SGHTA, CDR2 FQGNSA, per germline. J gave up 2 bases and V 7 bases, and 10 bases lay outside the gene matches. The CDR3 region has the DNA TGTGCCAGCATCCCCCGGGTAGCGGGGCCCTACGAGCAGTACTTC. Protein sequence: CASIPRVAGPYEQYF.

The gene calls are TRBV19 and TRBJ2-6, with D maybe TRBD2 (5 bases). This CDR3 is built from 15 residues. In germline, CDR1 is LNHDA, CDR2 SQIVND (reference sequence). V was pared by 7 bases and J by 4 bases, with 14 bases between. CDR3 bases: TGTGCCAGTAAACTAGGGTCACTCGGGGCCAACGTCCTGACTTTC. Protein product: CASKLGSLGANVLTF. Full variable domain (rest looked up from reference TRBV19 and TRBJ2-6): DGGITQSPKYLFRKEGQNVTLSCEQNLNHDAMYWYRQDPGQGLRLIYYSQIVNDFQKGDIAEGYSVSREKKESFPLTVTSAQKNPTAFYLCASKLGSLGANVLTFGAGSRLTVL.

DNA of the CDR3: TGCGCCAGCAGCCCAGTTAAGGGTGGGACAGATACGCAGTATTTT. Protein sequence: CASSPVKGGTDTQYF. J is TRBJ2-3 and V is TRBV5-1; D uncertain. Germline assignment: CDR1 SGHRS and CDR2 YFSETQ. Trimming shortened V by 4 bases and J by 3 bases, and 15 bases separated the two germline ends. The CDR3 has 15 amino acids.

This chain connects TRBV28 to TRBJ1-3, with 11 bases lining up with TRBD1. V lost 5 bases, J lost 0 bases, and 9 bases stayed unmatched. From germline, CDR1 is MDHEN and CDR2 SYDVKM. This CDR3 has 18 amino acids. In DNA, the CDR3 is TGTGCCAGCAGTGGGGGCGGGACAGGGGGACTCTCTGGAAACACCATATATTTT. Amino acids: CASSGGGTGGLSGNTIYF.

The genes are TRBV30 and TRBJ2-5; 12 nucleotides line up with TRBD2. J was trimmed by 7 bases and V by 6 bases; bases with no gene match: 18. The germline gives CDR1 GTSNPN, CDR2 SVGIG (reference sequence). The CDR3 sequence is 17 residues long. CDR3 DNA: TGTGCCTGCACCACCGCTAGCGGGAGGGTTAGGGGTGGGACCCAGTACTTC. This encodes CACTTASGRVRGGTQYF.

The chain combines TRBV5-6 with TRBJ1-1; TRBD1 matches 9 bases. This CDR3 comprises 16 residues. Unmatched junction bases numbered 7, after V lost 0 bases and J lost 4 bases. Germline V gene sequence: CDR1 SGHDT, CDR2 YYEEEE. The CDR3 DNA is TGTGCCAGCAGCTTGGCCGGGACAGGGAGGGGCACTGAAGCTTTCTTT. This codes for CASSLAGTGRGTEAFF.

The CDR3 is CASSLTSLDRFPYEQYF. DNA of the CDR3: TGTGCCAGCAGCCTGACCTCTCTTGACAGGTTCCCCTACGAGCAGTACTTC. The chain is built from TRBV28 and TRBJ2-7; TRBD1 is a possible D gene (6 bases). Trimming pared 6 bases from V and 2 bases from J, leaving 23 bases between. The CDR3 consists of 17 residues. Per the germline V gene, CDR1 is MDHEN and CDR2 is SYDVKM.

V is TRBV7-8 and J is TRBJ2-5; 9 bases line up with TRBD2. Germline V gene data show CDR1 as SGHVS and CDR2 as FQNEAQ. CDR3 length equals 15 residues. V shed 4 bases, J shed 5 bases, and the junction held 8 bases outside the gene matches. CDR3 nucleotides: TGTGCCAGCAGCTCGCTGGGCGGGAGGGGGGAGACCCAGTACTTC. Translation gives CASSSLGGRGETQYF.